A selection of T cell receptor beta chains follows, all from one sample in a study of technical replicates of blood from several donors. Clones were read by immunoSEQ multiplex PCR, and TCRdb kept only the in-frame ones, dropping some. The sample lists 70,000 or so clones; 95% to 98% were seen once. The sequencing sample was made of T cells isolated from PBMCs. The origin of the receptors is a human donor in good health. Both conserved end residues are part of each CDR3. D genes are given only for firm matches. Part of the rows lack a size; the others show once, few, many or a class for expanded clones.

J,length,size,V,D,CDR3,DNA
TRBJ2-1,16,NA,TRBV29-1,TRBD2,CSARLGGLAVRNEQFF,TGCAGCGCTAGGTTGGGGGGACTAGCGGTGAGAAATGAGCAGTTCTTC
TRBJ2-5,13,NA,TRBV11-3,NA,CASSFTGQETQYF,TGTGCCAGCAGCTTTACAGGTCAAGAGACCCAGTACTTC
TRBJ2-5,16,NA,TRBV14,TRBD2,CASSQMYGLAGETQYF,TGTGCCAGCAGCCAAATGTACGGACTAGCTGGGGAGACCCAGTACTTC
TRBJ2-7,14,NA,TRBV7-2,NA,CASRLTGTTYEQYF,TGTGCCAGCAGACTTACCGGGACAACCTACGAGCAGTACTTC
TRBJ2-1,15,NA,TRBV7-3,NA,CASSLAGELYNEQFF,TGTGCCAGCAGCTTAGCAGGTGAGCTGTACAATGAGCAGTTCTTC
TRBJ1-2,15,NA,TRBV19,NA,CASSIPMGLLYGYTF,TGTGCCAGTAGTATCCCCATGGGACTACTCTATGGCTACACCTTC
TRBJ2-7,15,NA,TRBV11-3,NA,CASSPLAPSSYEQYF,TGTGCCAGCAGCCCTTTAGCACCGAGCTCCTACGAGCAGTACTTC
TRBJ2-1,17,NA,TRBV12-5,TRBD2,CASASGTSGRSGNEQFF,TGTGCTAGTGCCTCCGGGACTAGCGGGAGAAGTGGGAATGAGCAGTTCTTC
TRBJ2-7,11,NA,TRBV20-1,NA,CSAGRDYEQYF,TGCAGTGCAGGCAGGGACTACGAGCAGTACTTC
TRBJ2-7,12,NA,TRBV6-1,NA,CASGGEQYEQYF,TGTGCCAGCGGCGGGGAGCAATACGAGCAGTACTTC
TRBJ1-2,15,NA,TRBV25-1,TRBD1,CASSDGNQGARGYTF,TGTGCCAGCAGTGATGGAAACCAGGGGGCGCGGGGCTACACCTTC
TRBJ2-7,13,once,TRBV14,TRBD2,CASSQELASGSYF,TGTGCCAGCAGCCAAGAATTAGCTAGCGGCAGTTACTTC
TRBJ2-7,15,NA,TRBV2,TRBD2,CASRRERESTYEQYF,TGTGCCAGCAGAAGAGAGCGGGAGTCAACCTACGAGCAGTACTTC
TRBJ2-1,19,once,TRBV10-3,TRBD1,CAISEYSIQDRGAYNEQFF,TGTGCCATCAGTGAGTATAGTATCCAGGACAGGGGCGCCTACAATGAGCAGTTCTTC
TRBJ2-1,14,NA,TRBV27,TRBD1,CASSTTGGNDEQFF,TGTGCCAGCAGTACGACAGGGGGTAACGATGAGCAGTTCTTC
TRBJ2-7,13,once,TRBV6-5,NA,CASSGGDGYEQYF,TGTGCCAGCAGCGGGGGAGATGGATACGAGCAGTACTTC
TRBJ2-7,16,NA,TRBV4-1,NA,CASSQEPSPTGEEQYF,TGCGCCAGCAGCCAAGAGCCTAGCCCAACCGGAGAGGAGCAGTACTTC
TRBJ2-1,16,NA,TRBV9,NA,CASSVVETGTFNEQFF,TGTGCCAGCAGCGTAGTGGAGACAGGAACCTTCAATGAGCAGTTCTTC
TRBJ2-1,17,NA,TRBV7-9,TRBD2,CASSLGGTSGEDNEQFF,TGTGCCAGCAGCTTAGGGGGAACGAGCGGGGAAGACAATGAGCAGTTCTTC
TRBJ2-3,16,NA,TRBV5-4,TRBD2,CASSLGLAEGTDTQYF,TGTGCCAGCAGCCTGGGACTAGCGGAGGGCACAGATACGCAGTATTTT
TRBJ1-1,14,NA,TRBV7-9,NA,CASSFGLKNTEAFF,TGTGCCAGCAGCTTCGGACTGAAGAACACTGAAGCTTTCTTT
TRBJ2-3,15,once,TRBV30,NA,CAWSVLRGPTDTQYF,TGTGCCTGGAGTGTACTGCGGGGACCCACAGATACGCAGTATTTT
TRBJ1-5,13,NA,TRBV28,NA,CASSWFGNQPQHF,TGTGCCAGCAGTTGGTTCGGGAATCAGCCCCAGCATTTT
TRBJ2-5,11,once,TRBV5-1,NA,CASSLQETQYF,TGCGCCAGCAGCCTGCAAGAGACCCAGTACTTC
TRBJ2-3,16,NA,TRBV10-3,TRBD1,CAISESPGQGADTQYF,TGTGCCATCAGTGAGTCGCCGGGACAGGGGGCAGATACGCAGTATTTT
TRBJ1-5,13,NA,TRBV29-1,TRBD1,CSVGTGASQPQHF,TGCAGCGTTGGGACAGGGGCTAGTCAGCCCCAGCATTTT
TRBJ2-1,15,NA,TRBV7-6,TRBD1,CASSYTGGSYNEQFF,TGTGCCAGCAGCTATACAGGGGGCTCCTACAATGAGCAGTTCTTC
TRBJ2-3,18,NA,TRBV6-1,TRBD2,CASSEDLPSGTSTDTQYF,TGTGCCAGCAGTGAAGACTTGCCTAGCGGGACCTCCACAGATACGCAGTATTTT
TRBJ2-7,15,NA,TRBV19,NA,CASSSAGAGLYEQYF,TGTGCCAGTAGTAGCGCGGGCGCGGGATTATACGAGCAGTACTTC
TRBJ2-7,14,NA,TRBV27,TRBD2,CASSEGLARGEQYF,TGTGCCAGCAGCGAGGGACTAGCGAGGGGCGAGCAGTACTTC
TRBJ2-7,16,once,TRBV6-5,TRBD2,CASSYHLAGGPYEQYF,TGTGCCAGCAGTTACCATCTAGCGGGAGGGCCCTACGAGCAGTACTTC